These T cell receptor beta chains were read from a single sample in a study of technical replicates of blood from several donors. The table came from immunoSEQ multiplex PCR; TCRdb's copy has only in-frame clones and leaves some out. This sample has about 79,000 clones, with 80% to 95% found just once. Sequencing was carried out using T cells isolated from PBMCs. The receptors stem from a human donor in good health. Some clones in this sample may be carry-over from other donors' samples. Both conserved end residues are trimmed from each CDR3. Size is stated for part of the rows, as once, few or many counts, or as a class when the clone is expanded.

>TRBV28|-
ASSRYTNRVVSTNEKLF
>TRBV2|-
ASVAGGSNTGELF
>TRBV2|once
ASKREQFYEQY
>TRBV19|-
ASRQGSEAF
>TRBV7-2|-
ASSQEVRGNAYEQY
>TRBV6-1|-
ASSEDSDRGRGSNEKLF
>TRBV15|-
ATWGPGLAGGLETQY
>TRBV19|-
ASSGGGGQPQH
>TRBV6-6|-
ASRLPRDYSYEQY
>TRBV5-1|-
ASSQGQGNYGYT
>TRBV6-6|-
ASSYREAGQPQH
>TRBV7-9|-
ASSDMSGTTDTQY
>TRBV4-3|-
ASSRFPGQGYEQY
>TRBV30|-
AWSLGLARETQY
>TRBV7-6|-
ASSEGLSNQPQH
>TRBV20-1|-
SATWTGEQF
>TRBV4-3|-
ASSQEGHEAF
>TRBV18|once
ASSPMGQLYGYT
>TRBV18|-
ASSPFARVSSYEQY
>TRBV6-6|-
ASSLSGGLDTGELF
>TRBV6-5|-
ASSTTGDNNQPQH
>TRBV4-3|-
ASSHSGTGGTEAF
>TRBV7-6|-
ASSLRLAGPTGELF
>TRBV19|-
ASSTSNTYEQY
>TRBV7-9|-
ASGGSYGYT
>TRBV7-8|-
ASSLGAVEGRNGYT
>TRBV19|once
ATNTGTSNYGYT
>TRBV27|-
ASSPYVLRPGSTNEKLF
>TRBV20-1|-
SATGEHGYT
>TRBV9|-
ASSAGTTPNSGANVLT
>TRBV7-2|-
ASSFEADWEKLF
>TRBV27|-
ASSLTAGGYNEQF
>TRBV5-1|once
ASSPSPGREMTDTQY
>TRBV7-2|-
ASSPNGVNTEAF
>TRBV27|-
ASSPSTGERYYEQY
>TRBV7-2|-
ASSLDSNSGNTIY
>TRBV5-4|once
ASSFPTTGELF
>TRBV7-9|-
ASSAGTFNQPQH
>TRBV11-3|once
ASSLGQGEETQY
>TRBV5-1|once
ASSLVEGQGKNIQY
>TRBV7-8|-
ASSLNWGRETSTDTQY
>TRBV5-8|-
ASSLFRARGGNYEQY
>TRBV7-8|-
ASSFGTGTYEQY
>TRBV18|-
ASSPDGSSGNTIY
>TRBV4-1|-
ASSRTPGQGSEQY
>TRBV25-1|-
ASSEKTGNVVDEQF
>TRBV29-1|-
SVAGGLHNEQF
>TRBV6-5|-
ASSGLPNTGELF
>TRBV29-1|-
SVDAGAKDEKLF
>TRBV30|once
AWTAGQGTGELF